One sample yielded the 26 T cell receptor beta chains listed below, sequenced in a study of CD8 T cells in ankylosing spondylitis. TCRdb re-derived calls from the 5' RACE reads in MiXCR, one entry per CDR3 protein. The sample consists of a few hundred thousand distinct CDR3 sequences, more than 15% of them appearing once. Sequencing was done on a sample of blood, either unsorted or a sorted T cell fraction (not recorded which). These receptors came from a male donor with ankylosing spondylitis or in good health (not recorded which).

This chain uses TRBV9 with TRBJ2-1; 8 nucleotides match TRBD2. Germline CDR1 SGDLS, CDR2 YYNGEE. V was pared by 0 bases and J by 9 bases, with 5 bases of the junction left unmatched. The CDR3 length is 14 residues. The CDR3 protein is CASSVERESTEQFF. The CDR3 DNA follows: TGTGCCAGCAGCGTAGAGCGGGAGAGCACTGAGCAGTTCTTC.

This clonotype was found many times. The J gene is TRBJ2-7, the V gene TRBV20-1; 9 bases align to TRBD2. The CDR3 extends over 15 amino acids. V shed 6 bases, J shed 2 bases, and the junction held 11 bases outside the gene matches. CDR1 and CDR2 from the germline V gene are DFQATT and SNEGSKA (reference sequence). CDR3 sequence reads: CSASPMTSGTYEQYF. DNA for the CDR3: TGCAGTGCGTCACCCATGACTAGCGGAACCTACGAGCAGTACTTC.

This clonotype appeared a few times. The V gene is TRBV9, the J gene TRBJ2-2; 7 bases fit TRBD2. V shed 3 bases and J 5 bases; nucleotides not matched to a gene: 13. The germline V gene encodes CDR1 SGDLS and CDR2 YYNGEE. The CDR3 has 17 residues. CDR3 sequence: CASSAYLAVRETGELFF. In DNA, the CDR3 is TGTGCCAGCAGCGCCTATCTAGCGGTGAGGGAAACCGGGGAGCTGTTTTTT.

This clonotype was detected ten times or more. This rearrangement joins TRBV20-1 to TRBJ2-3, with a weak D call TRBD2 (6 bases). V was trimmed by 7 bases and J by 2 bases, leaving 13 bases between them. CDR3 size: 13 residues. Germline V gene lookup returns CDR1 DFQATT and CDR2 SNEGSKA (reference sequence). In DNA, the CDR3 is TGCAGTGGGCGGGCGGGGATCACAGATACGCAGTATTTT. Protein sequence: CSGRAGITDTQYF.

The table lists this clonotype with many counts. This chain links TRBV20-1 with TRBJ2-1; no reliable D call. CDR1 and CDR2 (germline): DFQATT, SNEGSKA (reference sequence). The CDR3 sequence is 15 residues long. Deletions cut 1 base from V and 0 bases from J, with 10 bases between. Here the CDR3 reads CSARGDLRSYNEQFF. The DNA for the CDR3 is TGCAGTGCTAGAGGAGACCTGCGCTCCTACAATGAGCAGTTCTTC.

The chain couples TRBV6-5 to TRBJ2-5; D might be TRBD1 or TRBD2, each matching 5 bases. CDR1 MNHEY and CDR2 SVGAGI come from the germline V gene. The V end was cut by 2 bases, the J end by 3 bases, with 7 bases between. The CDR3 totals 13 residues. The CDR3 DNA reads as TGTGCCAGCAGTTACCGAGGGGAAGAGACCCAGTACTTC. This encodes CASSYRGEETQYF.

This chain connects TRBV11-1 to TRBJ2-7, with 12 nucleotides matching TRBD1. Germline V lookup: CDR1 SGHAT, CDR2 FQDESV (reference sequence). V shed 2 bases and J 2 bases; nucleotides not matched to a gene: 10. This CDR3 region has 18 residues. For the CDR3, the DNA is TGTGCCAGCAGCTTAAGTGGGACAGGGGGCGCGAAAGCCTACGAGCAGTACTTC. It specifies CASSLSGTGGAKAYEQYF.

This clonotype has a handful of counts. The chain combines TRBV28 with TRBJ1-5; 7 bases are a match to TRBD1. Germline V CDR1 and CDR2: MDHEN, SYDVKM. Trimming removed 2 bases from V and 7 bases from J; junction bases left unmatched: 11. The CDR3 totals 16 residues. The CDR3 spells CASSLRQGPFGQPQHF. As DNA, the CDR3 is TGTGCCAGCAGTTTACGACAGGGTCCCTTCGGGCAGCCCCAGCATTTT.

This clonotype was seen only a few times. The J gene is TRBJ2-5, the V gene TRBV4-2, with D possibly matching TRBD2 (6 bases). The CDR3 length is 17 residues. V lost 1 base to trimming and J lost 4 bases, with 19 bases between them. The germline gives CDR1 LGHNA, CDR2 YNFKEQ. The DNA of the CDR3 is TGTGCCAGCAGCCAAGCCCCCGCAGGCCTGGAGGGAGAGACCCAGTACTTC. Its protein is CASSQAPAGLEGETQYF.

This clonotype came up a few times. The chain carries TRBV7-3 and TRBJ2-1; 11 bases are a match to TRBD2. The trim removed 5 bases at V and 4 bases at J, leaving 7 bases unmatched. The CDR3 is made up of 16 amino acids. Germline V gene data show CDR1 as SGHTA and CDR2 as FQGTGA. CDR3 residues: CASSPQTSGTYNEQFF. CDR3 nucleotides: TGTGCCAGCAGCCCCCAGACTAGCGGGACGTACAATGAGCAGTTCTTC.

CDR3 DNA sequence: TGTGCCAGCAGCTCTCGGACAGGGGCATATAATTCACCCCTCCACTTT. Protein sequence: CASSSRTGAYNSPLHF. The rearrangement uses TRBV7-3 and TRBJ1-6, with 9 nucleotides matching TRBD1. CDR3 length: 16 amino acids. The germline V gene has CDR1 SGHTA and CDR2 FQGTGA. With 4 bases clipped from V and 4 bases from J, the junction kept 5 bases outside the gene matches.

J is TRBJ1-6 and V is TRBV30, with unresolved D. Germline CDR1 is GTSNPN and CDR2 is SVGIG (reference sequence). V gave up 0 bases and J gave up 8 bases, with 8 bases separating them. This CDR3 region has 13 residues. CDR3 nucleotide sequence: TGTGCCTGGAGTGTAGACTCGGATTCACCCCTCCACTTT. This codes for CAWSVDSDSPLHF. The full variable domain, rest sourced from reference TRBV30 and TRBJ1-6, is SQTIHQWPATLVQPVGSPLSLECTVEGTSNPNLYWYRQAAGRGLQLLFYSVGIGQISSEVPQNLSASRPQDRQFILSSKKLLLSDSGFYLCAWSVDSDSPLHFGNGTRLTVT.

The chain is built from TRBV21-1 and TRBJ2-7; the D call in the table, TRBD2, was not verified against the DNA. TRBV21-1 is deemed a pseudogene. The CDR3 runs to 16 residues. CDR3 loop: CASSTGTSGRPWEQYF. CDR3 coding DNA: TGTGCCAGCAGTACCGGGACTAGCGGGAGGCCCTGGGAGCAGTACTTC.

CDR3 sequence: CASSVDSGPYNEQFF. As DNA, the CDR3 is TGTGCCAGCAGCGTAGATAGCGGCCCTTACAATGAGCAGTTCTTC. The chain couples TRBV9 to TRBJ2-1; maybe TRBD2 (6 bases). The V gene's germline CDR1 is SGDLS and CDR2 YYNGEE. The CDR3 has 15 residues. Trimming cost V 0 bases and J 4 bases, with 11 bases left between them.

This chain joins TRBV29-1 and TRBJ1-2; D not resolved. Trimming stripped 2 bases from V and 4 bases from J, with 11 bases between. CDR1 and CDR2 (germline): SQVTM, ANQGSEA. The CDR3 has 13 residues. The CDR3 DNA reads TGCAGCGTTGAAAGTAGAACTTCCTATGGCTACACCTTC. It encodes CSVESRTSYGYTF. The full variable domain, completed using reference TRBV29-1 and TRBJ1-2, is SAVISQKPSRDICQRGTSLTIQCQVDSQVTMMFWYRQQPGQSLTLIATANQGSEATYESGFVIDKFPISRPNLTFSTLTVSNMSPEDSSIYLCSVESRTSYGYTFGSGTRLTVV.

The CDR3 protein is CACWRPSTGELFF. The CDR3 coding sequence is TGTGCCTGTTGGCGTCCATCCACCGGGGAGCTGTTTTTT. The chain recombines TRBV6-1 with TRBJ2-2; D uncertain. V was pared by 11 bases and J by 4 bases, with 14 bases between. Germline CDR1 reads MNHNS; CDR2 reads SASEGT. The CDR3 has 13 amino acids.

This clonotype showed up just a few times. The CDR3 sequence is CASSGPGQGGDTQYF. The CDR3 DNA reads TGTGCCAGCAGTGGGCCGGGACAGGGGGGAGATACGCAGTATTTT. The chain is built from TRBV12-3 or TRBV12-4 and TRBJ2-3, with TRBD1 matching over 11 bases. This CDR3 comprises 15 residues. V shed 5 bases and J 5 bases; nucleotides not matched to a gene: 6.

The rearrangement joins TRBV29-1 to TRBJ2-7; 11 bases are shared with TRBD2. This CDR3 spans 13 amino acids. V was clipped by 6 bases and J by 3 bases; unmatched bases: 4. The germline CDR1 and CDR2 sequences are SQVTM and ANQGSEA. CDR3 region: CSVKGLAVYEQYF. As DNA, the CDR3 is TGCAGCGTCAAGGGACTAGCGGTCTACGAGCAGTACTTC.

In its sample, this clonotype was seen many times. The rearrangement joins TRBV29-1 to TRBJ2-7; D is possibly TRBD1 (5 bases). Germline loops: CDR1 SQVTM, CDR2 ANQGSEA. The germline V and J ends were trimmed by 4 bases and 0 bases, with 10 bases remaining between them. CDR3 length equals 13 residues. CDR3 coding DNA: TGCAGCGTTGCCAGGGTGACCTCCTACGAGCAGTACTTC. Translated: CSVARVTSYEQYF.

This rearrangement joins TRBV27 to TRBJ2-5; 8 nucleotides line up with TRBD2. CDR1 is MNHEY, CDR2 SMNVEV, per germline (reference sequence). Trimming at V came to 4 bases and at J to 7 bases, leaving 11 bases not matched to a gene. The CDR3 extends over 15 amino acids. The CDR3 loop is CASSSGTGGRGTQYF. The CDR3 DNA follows: TGTGCCAGCAGTTCAGGCACGGGGGGGCGGGGGACCCAGTACTTC.

This chain uses TRBV5-6 with TRBJ2-2; D is unclear. CDR3 length: 14 amino acids. V shed 4 bases and J shed 4 bases, with 11 bases lying between them. Per the germline V gene, CDR1 is SGHDT and CDR2 is YYEEEE. The CDR3 coding sequence is TGTGCCAGCAGCGCCGAACAGAGCACCGGGGAGCTGTTTTTT. It codes for CASSAEQSTGELFF.

This clonotype was recorded at least ten times. The J gene is TRBJ2-7, the V gene TRBV10-3, with 10 bases that match TRBD2. Germline-derived CDR1 and CDR2 are ENHRY and SYGVKD. Losses at the gene ends were 4 bases for V and 7 bases for J; bases not matched to a gene: 4. The CDR3 runs 13 residues. CDR3 bases: TGTGCCATCAGTGGGCTAGCGGGAGTTGAGCAGTACTTC. Residues: CAISGLAGVEQYF.

This clonotype showed up just a few times. CDR3 DNA: TGCGCCAGCAGCCACCTAGGGGGCGGGTACAATGAGCAGTTCTTC. This gives the protein CASSHLGGGYNEQFF. The chain couples TRBV4-1 to TRBJ2-1; TRBD1 agrees at 7 bases. The CDR3 consists of 15 residues. Looked up from germline, CDR1 is MGHRA and CDR2 is YSYEKL. The V and J ends lost 3 bases and 4 bases, in that order; junction bases with no gene match: 6.

This clonotype was detected many times. The J gene is TRBJ1-5, the V gene TRBV15, with D hard to call. CDR3 length: 14 amino acids. Germline CDR1 and CDR2: LNHNV and YYDKDF (reference sequence). V was shortened by 3 bases and J by 2 bases, with 8 bases between the two germline ends. The CDR3: CATSSPTRNQPQHF. In nucleotides, the CDR3 is TGTGCCACCAGCAGCCCTACACGCAATCAGCCCCAGCATTTT.

This chain links TRBV4-1 with TRBJ2-1; 7 bases match TRBD1. The V gene's germline CDR1 is MGHRA and CDR2 YSYEKL. The CDR3 runs 15 residues. With 4 bases clipped from V and 8 bases from J, the junction kept 11 bases outside the gene matches. The CDR3 is CASSPENRGLYEQFF. The CDR3 bases are TGCGCCAGCAGCCCCGAAAACAGGGGCTTGTATGAGCAGTTCTTC.

The table lists this clonotype with a few counts. The chain joins TRBV5-1 to TRBJ2-7, with a weak D call TRBD2 (5 bases). CDR1 and CDR2 (germline): SGHRS, YFSETQ. The V end lost 5 bases, the J end lost 1 base, and 13 bases lay between the germline ends. CDR3 length equals 14 residues. The CDR3 reads CASSWRTNSYEQYF. The CDR3 bases are TGCGCCAGCAGTTGGAGGACGAATTCCTACGAGCAGTACTTC.